The subject of this entry is one TCR beta chain. Its antigen is not identified. The repertoire was sequenced with immunoSEQ multiplex PCR; TCRdb's copy has only in-frame clones and lacks some. Among 70,000 to 95,000 clones listed, around 88% were seen once. This entry is derived from a study of OX40 agonist ivuxolimab in advanced cancers. Study in general: Participants averaged approximately 60 years of age (range about 23 to 80) and were around 83% male. Study-wide findings and caveats: Also present in some nonresponders was a low level of normalized T-cell clonal expansion.

The CDR3 spans 13 residues. Losses at the gene ends were 6 bases for V and 3 bases for J; bases not matched to a gene: 3. Germline V gene data show CDR1 as MRHNA and CDR2 as SNTAGT. This chain links TRBV6-4 with TRBJ2-3; 7 nucleotides line up with TRBD2. The source is an adult with an advanced solid tumor such as melanoma, head and neck, liver or kidney cancer. The sequences come from CD4+ or CD8+ T cells sorted from blood, collected in a trial of the OX40 agonist ivuxolimab. In DNA form, the CDR3 reads TGTGCCAGCAGACCTAGCGGAACAGATACGCAGTATTTT. Translation: CASRPSGTDTQYF.